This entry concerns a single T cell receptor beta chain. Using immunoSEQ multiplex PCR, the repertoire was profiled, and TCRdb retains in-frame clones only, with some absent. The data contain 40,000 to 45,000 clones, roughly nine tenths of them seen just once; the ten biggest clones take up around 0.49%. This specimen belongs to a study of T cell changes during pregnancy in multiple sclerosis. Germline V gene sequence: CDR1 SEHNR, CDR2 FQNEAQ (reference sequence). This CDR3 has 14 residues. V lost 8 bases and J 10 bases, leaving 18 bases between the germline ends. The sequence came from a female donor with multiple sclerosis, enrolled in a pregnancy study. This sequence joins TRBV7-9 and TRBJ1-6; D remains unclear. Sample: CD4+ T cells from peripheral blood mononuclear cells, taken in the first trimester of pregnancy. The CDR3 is CASPPPREESPLHF. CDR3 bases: TGTGCCAGCCCTCCGCCTAGGGAGGAGTCACCCCTCCACTTT.